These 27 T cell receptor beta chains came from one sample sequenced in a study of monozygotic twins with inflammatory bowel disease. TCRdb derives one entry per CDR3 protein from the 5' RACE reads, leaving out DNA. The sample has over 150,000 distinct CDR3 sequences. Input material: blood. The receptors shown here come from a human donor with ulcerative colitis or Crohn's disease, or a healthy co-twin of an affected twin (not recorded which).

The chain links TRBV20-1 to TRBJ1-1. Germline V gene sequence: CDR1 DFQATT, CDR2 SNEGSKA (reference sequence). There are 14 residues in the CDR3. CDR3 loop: CSASGPWQNTEAFF.

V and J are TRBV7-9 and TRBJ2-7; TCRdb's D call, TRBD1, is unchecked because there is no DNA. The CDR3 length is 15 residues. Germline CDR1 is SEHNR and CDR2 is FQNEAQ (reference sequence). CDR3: CASSSSGDRGDEQYF.

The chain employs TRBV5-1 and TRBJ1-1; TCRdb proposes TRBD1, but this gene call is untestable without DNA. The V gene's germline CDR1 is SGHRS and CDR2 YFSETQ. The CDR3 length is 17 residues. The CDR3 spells CASSLVSGGNRNTEAFF. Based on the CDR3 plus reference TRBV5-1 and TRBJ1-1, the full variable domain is KAGVTQTPRYLIKTRGQQVTLSCSPISGHRSVSWYQQTPGQGLQFLFEYFSETQRNKGNFPGRFSGRQFSNSRSEMNVSTLELGDSALYLCASSLVSGGNRNTEAFFGQGTRLTVV.

The CDR3 sequence is CASSSGTSGDNEQFF. The V call is TRBV7-2, the J call TRBJ2-1; the TCRdb call, TRBD2, lacks DNA for checking. CDR3 size: 15 residues. The germline CDR1 and CDR2 sequences are SGHTA and FQGNSA.

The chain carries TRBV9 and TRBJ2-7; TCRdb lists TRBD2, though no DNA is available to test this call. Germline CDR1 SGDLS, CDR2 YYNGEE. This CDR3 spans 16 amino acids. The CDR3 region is CASSIGLREGQDEQYF. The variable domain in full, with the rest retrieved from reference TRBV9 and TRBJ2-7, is DSGVTQTPKHLITATGQRVTLRCSPRSGDLSVYWYQQSLDQGLQFLIQYYNGEERAKGNILERFSAQQFPDLHSELNLSSLELGDSALYFCASSIGLREGQDEQYFGPGTRLTVT.

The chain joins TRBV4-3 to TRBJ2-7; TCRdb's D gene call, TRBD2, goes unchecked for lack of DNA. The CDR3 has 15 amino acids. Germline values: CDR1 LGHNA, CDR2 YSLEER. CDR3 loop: CASSRTSGTTYEQYF.

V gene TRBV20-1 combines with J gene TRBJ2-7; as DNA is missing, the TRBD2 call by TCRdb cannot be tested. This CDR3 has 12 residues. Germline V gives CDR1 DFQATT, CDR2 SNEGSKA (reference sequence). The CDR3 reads CRGASDSYEQYF.

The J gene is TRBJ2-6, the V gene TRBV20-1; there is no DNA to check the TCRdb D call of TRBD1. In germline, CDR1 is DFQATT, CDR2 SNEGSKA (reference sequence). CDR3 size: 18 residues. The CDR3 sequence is CSARDHRAGDSGANVLTF.

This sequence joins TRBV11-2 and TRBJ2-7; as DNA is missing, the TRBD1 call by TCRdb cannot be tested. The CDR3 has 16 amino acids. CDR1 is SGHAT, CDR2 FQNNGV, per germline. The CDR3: CASSTLPGKSPYEQYF.

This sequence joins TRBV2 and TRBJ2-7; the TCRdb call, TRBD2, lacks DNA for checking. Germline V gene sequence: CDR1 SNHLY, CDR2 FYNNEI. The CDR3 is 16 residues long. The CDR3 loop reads CASSWGLAETYDEQYF.

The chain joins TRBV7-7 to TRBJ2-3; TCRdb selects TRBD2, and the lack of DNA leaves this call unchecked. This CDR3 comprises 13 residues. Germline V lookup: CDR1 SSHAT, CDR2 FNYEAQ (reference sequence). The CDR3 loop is CASSPAGARTQYF.

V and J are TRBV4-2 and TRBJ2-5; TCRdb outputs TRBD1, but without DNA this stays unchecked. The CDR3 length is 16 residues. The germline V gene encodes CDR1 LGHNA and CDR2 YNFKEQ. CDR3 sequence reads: CASSPRTGGAQETQYF.

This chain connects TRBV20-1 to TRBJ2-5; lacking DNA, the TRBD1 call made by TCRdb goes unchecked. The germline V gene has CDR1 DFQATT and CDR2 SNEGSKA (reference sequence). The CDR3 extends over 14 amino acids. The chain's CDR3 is CSAREGGTPETQYF.

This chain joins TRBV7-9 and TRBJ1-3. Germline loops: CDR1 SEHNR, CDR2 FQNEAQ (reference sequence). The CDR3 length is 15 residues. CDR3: CASSPARNSGNTIYF.

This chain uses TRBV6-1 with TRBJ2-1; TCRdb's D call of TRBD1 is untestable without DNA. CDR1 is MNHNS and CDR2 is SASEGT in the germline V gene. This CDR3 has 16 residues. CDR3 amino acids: CASSQGQGAVYNEQFF.

The CDR3 protein is CASSQDPDEKLFF. The V and J genes are TRBV14 and TRBJ1-4. This CDR3 contains 13 residues. Germline-derived CDR1 and CDR2 are SGHDN and FVKESK.

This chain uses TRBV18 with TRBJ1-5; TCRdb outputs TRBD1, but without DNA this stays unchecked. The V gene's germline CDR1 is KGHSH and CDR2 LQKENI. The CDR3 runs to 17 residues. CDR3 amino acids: CASSLSPPLGSNQPQHF.

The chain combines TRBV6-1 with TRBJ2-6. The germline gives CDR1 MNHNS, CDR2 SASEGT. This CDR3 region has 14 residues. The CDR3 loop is CASSVRSGANVLTF.

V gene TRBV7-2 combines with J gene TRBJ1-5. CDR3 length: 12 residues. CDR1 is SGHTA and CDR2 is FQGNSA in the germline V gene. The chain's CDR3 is CASSLDNQPQHF.

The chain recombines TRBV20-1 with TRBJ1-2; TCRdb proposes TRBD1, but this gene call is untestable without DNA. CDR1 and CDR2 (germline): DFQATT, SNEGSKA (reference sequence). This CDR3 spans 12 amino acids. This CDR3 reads CSARPGAGGYTF.

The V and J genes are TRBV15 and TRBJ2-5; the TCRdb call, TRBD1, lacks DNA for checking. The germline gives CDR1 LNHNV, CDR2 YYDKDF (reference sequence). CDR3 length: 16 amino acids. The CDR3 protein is CATSSLQVVTRETQYF.

The chain's CDR3 is CASSLLGVNIQYF. This chain connects TRBV5-6 to TRBJ2-4. This CDR3 is built from 13 residues. The germline CDR1 and CDR2 sequences are SGHDT and YYEEEE.

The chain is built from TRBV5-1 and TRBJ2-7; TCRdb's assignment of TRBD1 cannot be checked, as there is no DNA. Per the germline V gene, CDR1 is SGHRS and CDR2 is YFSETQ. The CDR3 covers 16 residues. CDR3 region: CASSLGDRGSSYEQYF. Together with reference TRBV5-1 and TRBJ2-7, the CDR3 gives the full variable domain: KAGVTQTPRYLIKTRGQQVTLSCSPISGHRSVSWYQQTPGQGLQFLFEYFSETQRNKGNFPGRFSGRQFSNSRSEMNVSTLELGDSALYLCASSLGDRGSSYEQYFGPGTRLTVT.

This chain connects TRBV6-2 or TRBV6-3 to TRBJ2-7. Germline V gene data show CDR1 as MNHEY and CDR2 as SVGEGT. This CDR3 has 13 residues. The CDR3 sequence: CASNRQGPYEQYF.

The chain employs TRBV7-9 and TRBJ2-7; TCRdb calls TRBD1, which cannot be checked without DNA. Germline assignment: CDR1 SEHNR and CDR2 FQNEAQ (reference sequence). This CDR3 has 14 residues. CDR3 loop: CASSSGTGGAEQYF.

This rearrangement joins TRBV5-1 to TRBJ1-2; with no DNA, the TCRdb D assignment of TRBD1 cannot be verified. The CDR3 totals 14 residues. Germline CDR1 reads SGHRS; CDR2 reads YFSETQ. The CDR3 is CASSLRTGGDGYTF.

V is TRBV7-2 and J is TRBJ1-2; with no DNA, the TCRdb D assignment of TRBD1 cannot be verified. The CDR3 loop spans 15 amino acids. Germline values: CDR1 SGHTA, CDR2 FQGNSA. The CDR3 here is CASSVNRDRGLGYTF.